These T cell receptor beta chains were read from a single sample in a study of CXCR3-negative and CXCR3-positive naive CD8 T cells. Following a re-call of the 5' RACE reads, TCRdb has one entry per CDR3 protein and lacks DNA. This listing includes about 43,000 distinct CDR3 sequences. The sample consisted of memory CD8+ T cells from blood. These receptors were taken from a human donor in good health. Some clones in this sample may be carry-over from other donors' samples. The CDR3 runs from the conserved cysteine through the conserved F or W. Size values are once, few and many counts, or a class for expanded clones, and some rows have none.

J gene	V gene	clone size	CDR3 protein
TRBJ2-1	TRBV3-1	.	CASERAGPQFF
TRBJ2-1	TRBV15	.	CATSRARTGFDEQFF
TRBJ2-7	TRBV29-1	.	CSGRDISYEQYF
TRBJ1-1	TRBV20-1	medium-sized	CSASLGALNTEAFF
TRBJ2-1	TRBV5-6	.	CASRMDRGRELF
TRBJ1-6	TRBV6-4	medium-sized	CASSDRDGDNSPLHF
TRBJ2-7	TRBV7-2	.	CASSSGGPYEQYF
TRBJ2-7	TRBV5-5	.	CASSLDDSRTYEQYF
TRBJ2-3	TRBV24-1	.	CATSERTSGRTSDTQYF
TRBJ1-5	TRBV12-3/TRBV12-4	.	CASSLGVGNQPQHF
TRBJ1-1	TRBV29-1	.	CSVEDPDRGEAFF
TRBJ2-1	TRBV28	.	CASSARFDNEKFF
TRBJ1-2	TRBV29-1	.	CSVDGTGGLANGYTF
TRBJ1-2	TRBV4-3	.	CASSQDLGTETNYGYTF
TRBJ2-1	TRBV19	.	CASSISGSSYNEQFF
TRBJ2-7	TRBV7-9	.	CASSPSGGGWNEQYF
TRBJ1-2	TRBV12-3/TRBV12-4	.	CASSSDRQFVAGYTF
TRBJ2-2	TRBV6-4	.	CASRPQRNTGELFF
TRBJ1-4	TRBV4-3	.	CASSQGQDPTNEKLFF
TRBJ2-7	TRBV20-1	.	CSASPPRDSYEQYF
TRBJ2-5	TRBV27	.	CASSRLAGEGETQYF
TRBJ2-1	TRBV5-1	.	CASSGGLSSYNEQFF
TRBJ2-3	TRBV10-3	.	CAISERKGQEDTQYF
TRBJ2-2	TRBV14	.	CASRYQGSGELFF
TRBJ2-7	TRBV19	.	CASRGYYEQYF
TRBJ2-5	TRBV20-1	.	CSARGGKAETQYF
TRBJ2-1	TRBV6-4	.	CASSDRTSGEYNEQFF